The entry below gives a single T cell receptor beta chain sequence along with its context. Its specificity is not known. The repertoire was sequenced with immunoSEQ multiplex PCR; TCRdb's copy has only in-frame clones and lacks some. The profile covers 150,000 to 200,000 clones, with around 85% appearing a single time and roughly 5.8% taken by the ten largest. The data originate from a study of cytomegalovirus exposure and HLA in healthy donors. For the study at large: According to later analysis, the same platform produced the roughly 120 validation and under 700 first-cohort repertoires. Findings and caveats of the study: According to a subsequent analysis, TCR clusters from the first cohort were inclined to appear together in the roughly 120 validation repertoires.

The CDR3 has 14 residues. V dropped 6 bases and J dropped 0 bases, with 12 bases sitting between them. Germline V gene data show CDR1 as LNHDA and CDR2 as SQIVND (reference sequence). The donors were in the roughly 110-subject validation cohort; that cohort was separate from the approximately 670-subject first cohort. This sequence originates from a woman aged 25 to 45 in good health and CMV-seronegative. The rearrangement joins TRBV19 to TRBJ2-7; possibly TRBD1 for D (5 bases). The sample consisted of PBMCs. CDR3 region: CASRRTPFSYEQYF. In nucleotides, the CDR3 is TGTGCCAGTAGGAGGACACCTTTCTCCTACGAGCAGTACTTC.